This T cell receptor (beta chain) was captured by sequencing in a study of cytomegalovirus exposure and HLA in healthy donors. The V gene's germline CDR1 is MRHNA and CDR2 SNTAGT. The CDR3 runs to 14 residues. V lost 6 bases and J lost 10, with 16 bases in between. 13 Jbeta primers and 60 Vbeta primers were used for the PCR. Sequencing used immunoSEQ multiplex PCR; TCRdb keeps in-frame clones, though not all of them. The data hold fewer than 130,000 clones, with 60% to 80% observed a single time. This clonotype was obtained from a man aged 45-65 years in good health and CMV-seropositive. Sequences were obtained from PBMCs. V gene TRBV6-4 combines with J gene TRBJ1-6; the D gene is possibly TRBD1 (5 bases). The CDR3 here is CASSSGLLGSPLHF. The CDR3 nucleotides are TGTGCCAGCAGCTCGGGACTCCTAGGGTCACCCCTCCACTTT.